These 29 T cell receptor beta chains share one sample of origin, sequenced in a study of CD8+ T cells in alopecia areata. RNA extraction was followed by reverse transcription into cDNA, which acted as the sequencing template. Profiling relied on immunoSEQ multiplex PCR, and the TCRdb table lists in-frame clones only, not all of them. This sample has more than 90,000 clones and no singletons, with around 20% in the ten largest. The source material was lesional skin. Every receptor here comes from a C3H/HeJ mouse with alopecia areata. The strain's MHC type: H2-k.

In this sample, this clone turned up a few times. Gene names denote mouse genes. The CDR3 end lies 4 residues beyond the end of the read and is filled in from the germline J gene. The V call is TRBV13-3, the J call TRBJ2-5, with D possibly being TRBD2 (5 bases). CDR3 length equals 14 residues. Germline lookup yields CDR1 NNHDY and CDR2 SYVADS. The DNA read from the CDR3 is TGTGCCAGCAGTGATGCGTGGGGAATAGAC. Protein: CASSDAWGID. The entire CDR3 sequence reads CASSDAWGIDTQYF.

Regarding this clone: Germline and genes: mouse. The CDR3 end is not reached by the read, which stops 4 residues before it; the germline J gene fills it in. The rearrangement uses TRBV19 and TRBJ2-7; 7 bases map to TRBD2. Looked up from germline, CDR1 is FNHDT and CDR2 is SITEND (reference sequence). Trimming took 3 bases from V and 0 from J; bases not matched to a gene: 6. CDR3 length equals 15 residues. CDR3: CASSKTGTSSYEQYF. CDR3 DNA, as far as it was read: TGTGCCAGCAGTAAGACTGGGACGAGCTCCTAT. Full variable domain (missing parts from reference TRBV19 and TRBJ2-7): GGIITQTPKFLIGQEGQKLTLKCQQNFNHDTMYWYRQDSGKGLRLIYYSITENDLQKGDLSEGYDASREKKSSFSLTVTSAQKNEMAVFLCASSKTGTSSYEQYFGPGTRLTVL.

In its sample, this clone was seen a few times. Genes here carry mouse names. Read coverage stops 4 residues before the CDR3 terminus; the germline J gene supplies the remainder. The rearrangement links TRBV13-3 to TRBJ2-3; TRBD2 agrees at 10 bases. This CDR3 has 16 residues. The germline gives CDR1 NNHDY, CDR2 SYVADS. Trimming cost V 3 bases and J 1 base; bases outside gene matches: 5. The CDR3: CASSADWGLGAETLYF. CDR3 DNA, as far as it was read: TGTGCCAGCAGTGCGGACTGGGGGTTAGGTGCAGAA.

As to this clone: Mouse germline and gene names are used. The read falls 4 residues short of the CDR3 end, and the missing part is taken from the germline J gene. V and J are TRBV13-2 and TRBJ1-4; 7 positions agree with TRBD1. The trim removed 3 bases at V and 4 bases at J, leaving 6 bases unmatched. The CDR3 loop spans 15 amino acids. Germline CDR1 NNHNN, CDR2 SYGAGS (reference sequence). CDR3 sequence reads: CASGGRDSINERLFF. Partial CDR3 DNA: TGTGCCAGCGGTGGCCGGGACAGCATCAACGAA.

This clone was detected a few times. Gene names are the mouse ones. The read ends 4 residues shy of where the CDR3 ends; the end is completed using the germline J gene. The genes are TRBV1 and TRBJ2-7, with D perhaps matching TRBD1 (5 bases). Germline CDR1 is NSQYPW and CDR2 is LRSPGD (reference sequence). This CDR3 has 13 residues. CDR3 DNA, as far as it was read: TGCACCTGCAGTGCAATGACAGAATAT. As protein: CTCSAMTEY. The entire CDR3 sequence reads CTCSAMTEYEQYF. Drawing the rest from reference TRBV1 and TRBJ2-7, the complete variable domain is VTLLEQNPRWRLVPRGQAVNLRCILKNSQYPWMSWYQQDLQKQLQWLFTLRSPGDKEVKSLPGADYLATRVTDTELRLQVANMSQGRTLYCTCSAMTEYEQYFGPGTRLTVL.

This clone was observed a few times. The gene symbols are mouse symbols. The read stops 4 residues short of the end of the CDR3; the missing end is completed from the germline J gene. The chain joins TRBV1 to TRBJ1-2; D not certain. CDR3 length equals 15 residues. The V gene's germline CDR1 is NSQYPW and CDR2 LRSPGD (reference sequence). Trimming pared 0 bases from V and 0 bases from J, leaving 8 bases between. Partial CDR3 DNA: TGCACCTGCAGTGCAGATCACTACCCAAACTCC. Protein product: CTCSADHYPNS. The full CDR3 reads CTCSADHYPNSDYTF.

In this sample, this clone turned up a few times. Mouse names are used for the genes. The read comes to an end 4 residues before the CDR3 does, leaving the germline J gene to fill in the end. This chain connects TRBV13-2 to TRBJ1-1, with a weak D call TRBD1 (6 bases). Trimming cost V 0 bases and J 0 bases, with 9 bases left between them. The CDR3 is 15 residues long. CDR1 NNHNN and CDR2 SYGAGS come from the germline V gene (reference sequence). The CDR3 reads CASGDAEGANTEVFF. Incomplete CDR3 DNA: TGTGCCAGCGGTGATGCAGAGGGGGCAAACACA.

This clone has just a few counts. The gene symbols are mouse symbols. The read ends 4 residues before the CDR3 terminus; that terminus is restored from the germline J gene. The rearrangement links TRBV14 to TRBJ1-2; 8 bases line up with TRBD1. Germline loops: CDR1 SGHDT, CDR2 FRDEAV. Trimming removed 1 base from V and 3 bases from J; junction bases left unmatched: 5. The CDR3 is 15 amino acids. The CDR3 loop reads CASSFGQGADSDYTF. The part of the CDR3 DNA that was read is TGTGCCAGCAGTTTCGGGCAGGGGGCAGACTCC.

In regard to this clone: These gene names are mouse names. The DNA ends 4 residues before the CDR3 does, and the rest of the CDR3 is filled in from the germline J gene. J is TRBJ1-2 and V is TRBV13-3, with 9 bases matching TRBD1. The junction had 4 bases not matched to a gene; V was cut back by 7 bases and J by 3 bases. Germline assignment: CDR1 NNHDY and CDR2 SYVADS. The CDR3 totals 13 residues. The CDR3 bases that were read are TGTGCCAGCTCGGACAGGGGTCACTCC. Protein product: CASSDRGHS. The whole CDR3 protein is CASSDRGHSDYTF.

This clone occurred many times. Genes and germline are mouse. The read finishes 4 residues shy of the CDR3 end, and the germline J gene is used to complete it. This chain links TRBV13-3 with TRBJ2-1, with TRBD1 identical over 8 bases. The CDR3 spans 14 residues. The J segment lost 4 bases and the V segment lost 5 bases, leaving 5 bases of the junction unmatched. Per germline, CDR1 NNHDY and CDR2 SYVADS. The sequenced part of the CDR3 DNA is TGTGCCAGCAGACAGGGGGAGAGGTATGCT. Its translation: CASRQGERYA. The whole CDR3 sequence is CASRQGERYAEQFF.

This clone was picked up a small number of times. Germline and genes: mouse. The read ends 4 residues before the CDR3 terminus; that terminus is restored from the germline J gene. The rearrangement uses TRBV13-1 and TRBJ2-1, with 8 bases fitting TRBD1. J gave up 3 bases and V 2 bases, and 1 base lay outside the gene matches. Germline values: CDR1 NSHNY, CDR2 SYGAGN. The CDR3 is 14 residues long. The DNA read from the CDR3 is TGTGCCAGCAGTGAGGACAGGGTCTATGCT. This sequence encodes CASSEDRVYA. Given in full, the CDR3 is CASSEDRVYAEQFF.

This clone was counted between two and nine times. Any gene name here is a mouse gene name. Read sequence stops 4 residues before the CDR3 end, and the germline J gene provides the missing end. The rearrangement links TRBV1 to TRBJ2-1; 10 bases are shared with TRBD1. CDR3 length equals 17 residues. After removal of 1 base from V and 3 bases from J, the junction contained 6 bases not matched to a gene. CDR1 is NSQYPW, CDR2 LRSPGD, per germline (reference sequence). CDR3 DNA, as far as it was read: TGCACCTGCAGTGCAGGCCTTGGGACAGGGGTCTATGCT. As protein: CTCSAGLGTGVYA. The CDR3 as a whole reads CTCSAGLGTGVYAEQFF.

To note about this clone: All gene names here are mouse names. The read terminates 4 residues before the CDR3 end, so the remaining end is supplied by the germline J gene. This chain joins TRBV13-3 and TRBJ2-1; 7 nucleotides align to TRBD2. Germline CDR1 NNHDY, CDR2 SYVADS. With 5 bases clipped from V and 1 base from J, the junction kept 6 bases outside the gene matches. The CDR3 runs 15 residues. This CDR3 reads CASSADWVNYAEQFF. CDR3 DNA, as far as it was read: TGTGCCAGCAGCGCCGACTGGGTCAACTATGCT.

This clone was recorded a few times. Mouse gene names and germline throughout. The read finishes 4 residues shy of the CDR3 end, and the germline J gene is used to complete it. The chain joins TRBV1 to TRBJ2-7; 8 nucleotides line up with TRBD2. The CDR3 length is 16 residues. Trimming at V came to 0 bases and at J to 2 bases, leaving 6 bases not matched to a gene. Germline V CDR1 and CDR2: NSQYPW, LRSPGD (reference sequence). The CDR3 sequence: CTCSADRRGLAYEQYF. CDR3 DNA (partial): TGCACCTGCAGTGCAGATCGACGGGGACTGGCCTAT.

This clone showed up many times. Gene names are the mouse ones. The CDR3 goes on 4 residues after the read ends, and that part is filled in from the germline J gene. This sequence joins TRBV13-3 and TRBJ2-5; TRBD2 matches 7 bases. The CDR3 covers 14 residues. The germline gives CDR1 NNHDY, CDR2 SYVADS. V lost 6 bases to trimming and J lost 1 base; unmatched junction nucleotides: 5. CDR3 amino acids: CASTPTGDQDTQYF. The covered CDR3 bases are TGTGCCAGCACCCCTACTGGGGACCAAGAC.

Concerning this clone: Gene names and germline refer to mouse. The sequenced CDR3 bases are TGCACCTGCAGTGGACGGGACATCTAT. Its translation: CTCSGRDIY. The full CDR3 protein is CTCSGRDIYEQYF. The gene calls are TRBV1 and TRBJ2-7; possible D gene TRBD1, 6 bases. The read finishes 4 residues shy of the CDR3 end, and the germline J gene is used to complete it. This CDR3 has 13 residues. Germline CDR1 NSQYPW, CDR2 LRSPGD (reference sequence). The V end lost 4 bases, the J end lost 3 bases, and 10 bases lay between the germline ends.

This clone was seen only a few times. The TCRdb protein fails to match the DNA translation at residue 12; the protein reported here was translated from the DNA. Mouse germline and gene names are used. Read sequence stops 3 residues before the CDR3 end, and the germline J gene provides the missing end. The V and J genes are TRBV19 and TRBJ1-3; D not resolved. Germline loops: CDR1 FNHDT, CDR2 SITEND (reference sequence). The V end lost 1 base, the J end lost 0 bases, and 8 bases lay between the germline ends. CDR3 length equals 15 residues. The CDR3 protein is CASSISTASGNTLYF. The part of the CDR3 DNA that was read is TGTGCCAGCAGTATAAGCACAGCTTCTGGAAATACG.

Comment on this clone: The listed genes are named as in mouse. The read is 4 residues too short to cover the CDR3 end, so that end is filled in from the germline J gene. The chain combines TRBV19 with TRBJ2-5; TRBD1 aligns across 11 bases. CDR1 is FNHDT, CDR2 SITEND, per germline (reference sequence). CDR3 size: 16 residues. CDR3 DNA (partial): TGTGCCAGCAGTATGGCGGACAGGGGGCTTGAAGAC. Protein: CASSMADRGLED. In full, the CDR3 is CASSMADRGLEDTQYF.

This clone was counted at least ten times. All gene names here are mouse names. The read gets to within 4 residues of the CDR3 end, and the germline J gene fills in the rest. The chain has TRBV13-3 and TRBJ2-1, with D possibly matching TRBD1 (6 bases). Trimming cost V 0 bases and J 2 bases, with 12 bases left between them. The length of the CDR3 is 16 residues. Per the germline V gene, CDR1 is NNHDY and CDR2 is SYVADS. The CDR3 spells CASSDDTSGDYAEQFF. The part of the CDR3 DNA that was read is TGTGCCAGCAGTGATGATACCTCAGGGGACTATGCT.

This clone was recorded at least ten times. Any gene name here is a mouse gene name. From the germline J gene comes the end of the CDR3, since the read stops 4 residues before it. The V and J genes are TRBV13-3 and TRBJ2-1; 9 nucleotides align to TRBD1. Germline CDR1 and CDR2: NNHDY and SYVADS. CDR3 length equals 15 residues. V lost 5 bases to trimming and J lost 4 bases; unmatched junction nucleotides: 7. This CDR3 is CASSWDRESYAEQFF. Partial CDR3 DNA: TGTGCCAGCAGCTGGGACAGGGAGAGTTATGCT.

About this clone: Here the gene names and germline are mouse. The read stops 4 residues short of the end of the CDR3; the missing end is completed from the germline J gene. This chain joins TRBV13-3 and TRBJ1-2; the D gene is possibly TRBD1 (6 bases). Trimming shortened V by 1 base and J by 2 bases, and 12 bases separated the two germline ends. The V gene's germline CDR1 is NNHDY and CDR2 SYVADS. The CDR3 length is 15 residues. The CDR3 loop reads CASSDPGTRNSDYTF. The CDR3 DNA, read in part, is TGTGCCAGCAGTGATCCGGGGACAAGGAACTCC.

This clone was counted only a few times. The junction and the germline gene differ at one end; a read error may be behind it. Gene names are mouse gene names. Coverage ceases 4 residues before the CDR3 finishes, and the germline J gene fills in the end. The same CDR3 arises from other DNA sequences in this sample as well. The rearrangement joins TRBV1 to TRBJ2-1, with 7 bases aligning to TRBD2. The length of the CDR3 is 15 residues. Per germline, CDR1 NSQYPW and CDR2 LRSPGD (reference sequence). The CDR3 sequence is CTCSAVGGDYAEQFF. CDR3 DNA (partial): TGCACCTGCAGCGCAGTCGGGGGGGACTATGCT.

This clone occurred a few times. Mouse germline and gene names are used. The read halts 4 residues ahead of the CDR3 end, with the missing end drawn from the germline J gene. The chain combines TRBV1 with TRBJ1-1; 12 nucleotides agree with TRBD1. Germline-derived CDR1 and CDR2 are NSQYPW and LRSPGD (reference sequence). The CDR3 has 15 residues. The junction had 3 bases not matched to a gene; V was cut back by 3 bases and J by 4 bases. The CDR3 is CTCSARGQGATEVFF. The covered CDR3 bases are TGCACCTGCAGTGCCCGGGGACAGGGGGCCACA. The full variable domain, in which reference TRBV1 and TRBJ1-1 provide the parts outside the CDR3, is VTLLEQNPRWRLVPRGQAVNLRCILKNSQYPWMSWYQQDLQKQLQWLFTLRSPGDKEVKSLPGADYLATRVTDTELRLQVANMSQGRTLYCTCSARGQGATEVFFGKGTRLTVV.

In the case of this clone: Gene names denote mouse genes. The CDR3 end is not reached by the read, which stops 4 residues before it; the germline J gene fills it in. The J gene is TRBJ2-3, the V gene TRBV19; unclear D gene. The CDR3 runs 15 residues. The germline V gene encodes CDR1 FNHDT and CDR2 SITEND (reference sequence). Trimming removed 1 base from V and 0 bases from J, with 9 bases in between. The CDR3 loop reads CASSIRLFSAETLYF. The DNA read from the CDR3 is TGTGCCAGCAGTATAAGACTATTTAGTGCAGAA.

This clone was seen more than once but under ten times. Germline and genes here are mouse. The read ends 4 residues before the CDR3 terminus; that terminus is restored from the germline J gene. V and J are TRBV13-1 and TRBJ2-3; D possibly corresponds to TRBD2 (7 bases). V lost 1 base, J lost 1 base, and 16 bases lay in between. The CDR3 extends over 17 amino acids. Germline V gives CDR1 NSHNY, CDR2 SYGAGN. CDR3 region: CASSDIPGGPGAETLYF. The CDR3 bases that were read are TGTGCCAGCAGTGATATCCCCGGGGGGCCGGGTGCAGAA.

A word on this clone: The genes and germline here are from mouse. The observed sequence ends 4 residues before the CDR3 terminus, with the missing tail filled in from the germline J gene. The chain is built from TRBV13-3 and TRBJ2-7; TRBD1 agrees at 12 bases. The CDR3 sequence is 15 residues long. V lost 4 bases to trimming and J lost 3 bases; unmatched junction nucleotides: 5. CDR1 NNHDY and CDR2 SYVADS come from the germline V gene. CDR3 region: CASSTGTGGFYEQYF. The sequenced part of the CDR3 DNA is TGTGCCAGCAGTACCGGGACAGGGGGCTTCTAT.

This clone was seen only a few times. The DNA is omitted, as the CDR3 cannot be located on it reliably, and the CDR3 follows TCRdb's listing. Germline and genes: mouse. This chain links TRBV23 with TRBJ1-2; the table assigns TRBD1, which was not confirmed against the DNA. Inclusive of both ends, the CDR3 amounts to 15 amino acids. Germline CDR1 and CDR2: KGHTA and FQNQQP. The CDR3 sequence: CAPAVNRGVGSDYTF.

This clone was seen many times. Mouse gene names apply. With the read ending 4 residues before the CDR3 end, the germline J gene is used to fill in that end. The gene calls are TRBV13-3 and TRBJ2-7, with a weak D call TRBD2 (6 bases). Deletions cut 1 base from V and 3 bases from J, with 11 bases between. CDR3 size: 14 residues. Per germline, CDR1 NNHDY and CDR2 SYVADS. The chain's CDR3 is CASSDPGAHYEQYF. CDR3 bases read: TGTGCCAGCAGTGATCCTGGGGCGCACTAT.

The table lists this clone with a few counts. Here the gene names and germline are mouse. The observed sequence ends 4 residues before the CDR3 terminus, with the missing tail filled in from the germline J gene. The sample has other DNA sequences that encode this CDR3 too. The V call is TRBV13-3, the J call TRBJ2-3; TRBD1 might be the D (6 bases). Germline lookup yields CDR1 NNHDY and CDR2 SYVADS. The length of the CDR3 is 15 residues. Trimming cost V 1 base and J 1 base, with 10 bases left between them. Partial CDR3 DNA: TGTGCCAGCAGTGATCCGACAGGAGGTGCAGAA. Encoded protein: CASSDPTGGAE. The whole CDR3 sequence reads CASSDPTGGAETLYF.